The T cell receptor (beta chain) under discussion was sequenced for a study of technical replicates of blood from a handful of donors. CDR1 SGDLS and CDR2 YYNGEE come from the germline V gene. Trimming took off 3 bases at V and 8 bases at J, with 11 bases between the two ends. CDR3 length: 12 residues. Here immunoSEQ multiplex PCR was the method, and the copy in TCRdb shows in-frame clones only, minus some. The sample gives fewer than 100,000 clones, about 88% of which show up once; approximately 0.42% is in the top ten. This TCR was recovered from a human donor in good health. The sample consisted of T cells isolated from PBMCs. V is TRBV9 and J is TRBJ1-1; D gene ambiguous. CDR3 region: CASSAGTPEAFF. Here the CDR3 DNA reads TGTGCCAGCAGCGCGGGAACACCAGAAGCTTTCTTT.